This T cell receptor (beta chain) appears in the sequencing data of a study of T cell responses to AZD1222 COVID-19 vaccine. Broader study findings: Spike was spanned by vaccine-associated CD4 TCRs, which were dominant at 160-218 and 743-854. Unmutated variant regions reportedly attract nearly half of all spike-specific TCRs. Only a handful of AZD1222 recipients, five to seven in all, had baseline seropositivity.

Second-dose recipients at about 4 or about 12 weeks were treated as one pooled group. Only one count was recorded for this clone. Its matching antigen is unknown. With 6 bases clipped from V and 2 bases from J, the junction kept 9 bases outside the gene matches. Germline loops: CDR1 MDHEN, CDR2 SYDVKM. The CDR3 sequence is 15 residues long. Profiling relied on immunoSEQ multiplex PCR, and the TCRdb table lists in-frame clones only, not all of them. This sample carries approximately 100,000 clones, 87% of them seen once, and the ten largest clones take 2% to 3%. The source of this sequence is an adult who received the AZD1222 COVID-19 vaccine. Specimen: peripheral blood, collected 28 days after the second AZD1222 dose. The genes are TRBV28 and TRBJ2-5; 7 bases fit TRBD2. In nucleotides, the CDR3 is TGTGCCAGCAGCCCAAAGGGACTACCACAAGAGACCCAGTACTTC. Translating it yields CASSPKGLPQETQYF.